The rows below give T cell receptor beta chains drawn from one sample of a study of cytomegalovirus exposure and HLA in healthy donors. Libraries were prepared by immunoSEQ multiplex PCR; TCRdb keeps only in-frame clonotypes and omits some of them. Among fewer than 100,000 clones listed, around 76% were seen once. The sequenced sample was PBMCs. These receptors all stem from a man aged 40-49 years in good health and CMV-seropositive. CDR3s include the opening cysteine and the closing phenylalanine or tryptophan. D genes are given only for firm matches. For some rows the clone size is stated as once, few or many, or as a class when expanded; others skip it.

TRBV18,TRBJ1-2,NA,TRBD1,TGTGCCAGCTCACCTACGGACAGGGGACGAGGTGGCTACACCTTC,CASSPTDRGRGGYTF
TRBV7-9,TRBJ2-7,NA,TRBD2,TGTGCCAGCAGCTTAGGGGCGGGGGTAAGCTCCTACGAGCAGTACTTC,CASSLGAGVSSYEQYF
TRBV7-9,TRBJ2-7,NA,TRBD1,TGTTCCAGCAGCCCATCCGCGGGACAGGGGAACTCCTACGAGCAGTACTTC,CSSSPSAGQGNSYEQYF
TRBV28,TRBJ1-1,NA,NA,TGTGCCAGCACCGTAGGGGGGAACACTGAAGCTTTCTTT,CASTVGGNTEAFF
TRBV9,TRBJ2-6,once,TRBD2,TGTGCCAGCAGCCGTGGGCGGGGGGGAGGACTGGCCTCTGGGGCCAACGTCCTGACTTTC,CASSRGRGGGLASGANVLTF
TRBV19,TRBJ1-4,NA,NA,TGTGCCAGTAGTAGCTACAGGGAACGTGAAAAACTGTTTTTT,CASSSYREREKLFF
TRBV9,TRBJ2-5,NA,NA,TGTGCCAGCAGCGTTGGGACAATCCAAGAGACCCAGTACTTC,CASSVGTIQETQYF
TRBV11-3,TRBJ2-7,NA,NA,TGTGCCAGCAGTCGCGAGGATCTTTCCGAGCAGTACTTC,CASSREDLSEQYF
TRBV28,TRBJ2-1,NA,TRBD2,TGTGCCAGCAGCCGGGGACTAGCGGCCTACAATGAGCAGTTCTTC,CASSRGLAAYNEQFF
TRBV7-8,TRBJ2-7,NA,TRBD1,TGTGCCAGCAGCTTGGGGACAGGAAGTCACGAGCAGTACTTC,CASSLGTGSHEQYF
TRBV27,TRBJ1-1,NA,NA,TGTGCCAGCAGTTTATCCGGGGTCATGAACACTGAAGCTTTCTTT,CASSLSGVMNTEAFF
TRBV18,TRBJ1-5,NA,TRBD1,TGTGCCAGCTCACCATCTCCAGGGGGAGAATCTCAGCCCCAGCATTTT,CASSPSPGGESQPQHF
TRBV27,TRBJ2-5,NA,TRBD1,TGTGCCAGCAGTAAACAGGGGGCTGCAGAGACCCAGTACTTC,CASSKQGAAETQYF
TRBV7-8,TRBJ2-7,NA,NA,TGTGCCAGCAGCCTGCAGTCCGAGCAGTACTTC,CASSLQSEQYF
TRBV6-6,TRBJ2-7,NA,TRBD2,TGTGCAGGGAAGCGGGAGGGCCCCTACGAGCAGTACTTC,CAGKREGPYEQYF
TRBV6-6,TRBJ2-7,NA,TRBD1,TGTGCCAGCAGCCCGACAGGGTTAGCCGAGCAGTACTTC,CASSPTGLAEQYF
TRBV4-3,TRBJ1-6,NA,TRBD1,TGCGCCAGCAGCCTCAGCCGGGACAGGGTTTCACCCCTCCACTTT,CASSLSRDRVSPLHF
TRBV4-1,TRBJ2-7,NA,TRBD1,TGCGCCAGCAGCCAAGCTGGACAGGGCCTCTACGAGCAGTACTTC,CASSQAGQGLYEQYF
TRBV6-6,TRBJ1-4,NA,TRBD1,TGTGCCAGCAGGGGGAGACAGGGGTCATTGGAAAAACTGTTTTTT,CASRGRQGSLEKLFF
TRBV27,TRBJ1-1,NA,TRBD1,TGTGCCAGCAGTTTACTGGGGACAGGCAACACTGAAGCTTTCTTT,CASSLLGTGNTEAFF
TRBV5-4,TRBJ2-5,NA,TRBD2,TGTGCCAGCAGCTTGGCCTGGGGACTAGCGGGGGAAGAGACCCAGTACTTC,CASSLAWGLAGEETQYF
TRBV9,TRBJ2-1,NA,TRBD2,TGTGCCAGCAGCGTAGATTGGGGGGGTTACAATGAGCAGTTCTTC,CASSVDWGGYNEQFF
TRBV2,TRBJ1-6,NA,NA,TGTGCCAGCAGTGAGGTCTTGGCGGCAACTTCTCAATATAATTCACCCCTCCACTTT,CASSEVLAATSQYNSPLHF
TRBV5-4,TRBJ2-1,NA,NA,TGTGCCAGCAGCTCCCTAAAAAGTCTGGATGAGCAGTTCTTC,CASSSLKSLDEQFF
TRBV13,TRBJ1-3,NA,TRBD1,TGTGCCAGCAGCCGCCGACAGGGCTTTGGAAACACCATATATTTT,CASSRRQGFGNTIYF
TRBV7-9,TRBJ2-3,few,NA,TGTTCAAGCAGATGCCGGGATACTAAAATCACAGATACGCAGTATTTT,CSSRCRDTKITDTQYF
TRBV5-1,TRBJ1-2,few,NA,TGCGCCAGCAGCTTGGCCGGGGGAGCAGGCGGTTATGGCTACACCTTC,CASSLAGGAGGYGYTF
TRBV7-9,TRBJ1-6,NA,NA,TGTGCCAGCAGCTTAGATCTTCGTACGGCGGTGAATTCACCCCTCCACTTT,CASSLDLRTAVNSPLHF
TRBV6-5,TRBJ2-7,NA,NA,TGTGCCAGCGCGGGACAGAACTCCTACGAGCAGTACTTC,CASAGQNSYEQYF
TRBV7-9,TRBJ2-7,NA,NA,TGTGCCAGCAGCTTAGTTCGCACCGATCTACGAGCCGAGCAGTACTTC,CASSLVRTDLRAEQYF
TRBV27,TRBJ2-1,NA,TRBD1,TGTGCCACCACGCCCCCCGGGACAGCATACAATGAGCAGTTCTTC,CATTPPGTAYNEQFF
TRBV19,TRBJ1-6,few,NA,TGTGCCAGTAGTATAGCGACAGGAGTTCGCCTTGTTAATTCACCCCTCCACTTT,CASSIATGVRLVNSPLHF
TRBV6-5,TRBJ2-7,NA,NA,TGTGCCAGCAGTTACTTACCCGGGAACGAGCAGTACTTC,CASSYLPGNEQYF